This paragraph covers one TCR beta chain sequence. This record comes from a study of PD-L1 blockade in urothelial cancer. The overall study: Blood analyses occurred 3 weeks (second dose) and 6 weeks post treatment start. Researchers found blood samples held a median of roughly 140,000 T cells.

Germline V lookup: CDR1 SNHLY, CDR2 FYNNEI. The CDR3 has 15 amino acids. The V and J ends lost 6 bases and 2 bases, in that order; junction bases with no gene match: 7. Sequencing used immunoSEQ multiplex PCR; TCRdb keeps in-frame clones, though not all of them. The repertoire has approximately 110,000 clones, about 85% of them found once; the top ten carry 2% to 3%. The clonotype was recovered from a man aged 45-65 years with urothelial cancer. The J gene is TRBJ2-1, the V gene TRBV2; TRBD2 matches at 7 bases. Sample: PBMCs, taken around atezolizumab (anti-PD-L1) treatment. CDR3 loop: CASREKRDPYNEQFF. The DNA for the CDR3 is TGTGCCAGCAGAGAGAAGCGGGACCCCTACAATGAGCAGTTCTTC.